Sequencing of this TCR beta chain was carried out in a study of regulatory T cells in long-lasting Graves disease. According to the study, TCR beta libraries were built with iRepertoire HTBI primers and CDR3-region Arm-PCR. TCRdb fed the multiplex PCR reads into MiXCR, producing one record per CDR3 protein. The sample has about 420,000 distinct CDR3 sequences, about 15% seen once; the top ten hold 20% to 25%. Time point described: newly diagnosed GD, antithyroid drugs for less than 3 months. PBMCs provided the RNA from which the TCR library was made. The germline gives CDR1 SGHNT, CDR2 YYREEE (reference sequence). The CDR3 length is 15 residues. Trimming took off 1 base at V and 6 bases at J, with 15 bases between the two ends. The data were also submitted as part of a second study, on T cells in Graves' hyperthyroidism and ophthalmopathy.

Material: peripheral blood mononuclear cells (PBMCs), obtained at new diagnosis, from a patient treated with antithyroid drugs. The rearrangement uses TRBV5-4 and TRBJ2-3, with D possibly called TRBD1 or TRBD2 (6 bases each). This receptor was identified in a woman between 18 and 30 years old with Graves disease. Written as DNA, the CDR3 is TGTGCCAGCAGCTTGTATGGGGGGCTGGGGGATACGCAGTATTTT. Translated, it gives CASSLYGGLGDTQYF.